This T cell receptor beta chain was profiled in a study of cytomegalovirus exposure and HLA in healthy donors. The donors were part of the validation cohort of roughly 110 subjects. That cohort was separate from the first cohort, which comprised 670 or so subjects. TCRdb's table, derived via immunoSEQ multiplex PCR, lists solely in-frame clones and lacks some. The repertoire holds 85,000 to 120,000 clones, with about 95% as singletons. The CDR3 sequence is 14 residues long. Germline lookup yields CDR1 LNHDA and CDR2 SQIVND (reference sequence). V dropped 6 bases and J dropped 7; count of bases not matched to a gene: 9.

Input material: PBMCs. The chain employs TRBV19 and TRBJ1-5; 7 bases line up with TRBD1. The TCR comes from a woman in her late teens or twenties in good health and CMV-seronegative. CDR3 sequence (DNA): TGTGCCAGTAGGCATACAGGGGTGCGGCAGCCCCAGCATTTT. This translates into CASRHTGVRQPQHF.